This record concerns one T cell receptor beta chain sequence. This entry is derived from a study of blood T cell repertoires in COVID-19. This CDR3 is built from 15 residues. V shed 1 base, J shed 6 bases, and the junction held 3 bases outside the gene matches. Germline CDR1 reads SGHAT; CDR2 reads FQNNGV. Sequencing was performed with immunoSEQ multiplex PCR; in TCRdb, only in-frame clones are kept and a portion is missing. In the table there are approximately 200,000 clones, roughly 85% of which are singletons. The genes are TRBV11-2 and TRBJ1-4, with 9 nucleotides matching TRBD1. Sequencing used PBMCs or T cells enriched from blood (not recorded which). This receptor was identified in a man under 40 who had recovered from COVID-19. In nucleotides, the CDR3 is TGTGCCAGCAGCTTAGGACAGGGGGTGGATGAAAAACTGTTTTTT. The encoded protein is CASSLGQGVDEKLFF.